This T cell receptor beta chain was sequenced for a study of response to subunit inactivated influenza vaccine. Study-level results: Few additional T cells are recruited per seasonal influenza vaccination, authors suggested.

TCRdb reprocessed the RT-PCR reads with MiXCR, giving one entry per CDR3 protein. The sample consists of over 300,000 distinct CDR3 sequences, roughly a fifth of them appearing once. CDR1 SGHRS and CDR2 YFSETQ come from the germline V gene. The CDR3 runs to 16 residues. Trimming pared 0 bases from V and 0 bases from J, leaving 9 bases between. This clonotype turned up a few times. Its specificity is not known. The genes are TRBV5-1 and TRBJ1-4; D not certain. The source material was PBMCs from blood, sampled about 20 months after vaccination. The sequence was collected from a man aged 45 to 70 who received an inactivated influenza vaccine. CDR3 protein: CASSLGTSPTNEKLFF. The CDR3 coding sequence is TGCGCCAGCAGCTTGGGAACGTCTCCAACTAATGAAAAACTGTTTTTT.